This section outlines one TCR beta chain sequence together with its context. The target antigen is unknown. The sample is drawn from a study of identical twins. TCRdb called the 5' RACE reads again in MiXCR, with one record for every CDR3 protein. The repertoire has some 690,000 distinct CDR3 sequences, over 20% of them found once; the top ten carry approximately 4.5%. V was pared by 0 bases and J by 7 bases, with 11 bases between. The length of the CDR3 is 14 residues. The V gene's germline CDR1 is SGHRS and CDR2 YFSETQ. General study findings and limits: Insertions ran lower in abundant cord blood beta clonotypes, though not in memory repertoires.

These data are also associated with another study on T cells expressing NK-cell markers. From that paper: For four donors, these clonotypes were likewise the leading ones in the CD3+CD56-NKG2C+ fraction. No clear determination of HCMV specificity was made for expanded NKG2C+ T cell clones.

The sequenced sample consisted of PBMCs. This receptor was obtained from a woman aged 18-29 years in good health. This sequence joins TRBV5-1 and TRBJ2-1; perhaps D is TRBD1 or TRBD2 (7 bases each). CDR3 in DNA: TGCGCCAGCAGCTTGGCCCAGGGGGGGAATGAGCAGTTCTTC. Its translation is CASSLAQGGNEQFF. Drawing the rest from reference TRBV5-1 and TRBJ2-1, the complete variable domain is KAGVTQTPRYLIKTRGQQVTLSCSPISGHRSVSWYQQTPGQGLQFLFEYFSETQRNKGNFPGRFSGRQFSNSRSEMNVSTLELGDSALYLCASSLAQGGNEQFFGPGTRLTVL.